Many counts were recorded for the clone carrying this T cell receptor (beta chain). Antigen: not known. V lost 3 bases, J lost 2 bases, and 10 bases stayed unmatched. Germline V gives CDR1 ENHRY, CDR2 SYGVKD. The CDR3 runs to 17 residues. A patient was excluded if there was uncontrolled infection, other autoimmune disease, pregnancy or lactation. Diagnoses were established using clinical symptoms, serum thyroxine and TRAb, thyroid ultrasound and orbital computed tomography. This sample is part of a study of T cells in Graves' hyperthyroidism and ophthalmopathy. Whole-study results and caveats: Model predictions of ophthalmopathy came a median approximately 6.8 months before onset. In the blood, most expanded thyroid clonotypes above 0.001 appeared as well.

Amplification of TCR beta CDR3 regions used RNA as the template. The TCR CDR3 was amplified in a first-round RT-PCR using the HTBI primer set. TCRdb called the multiplex PCR reads again in MiXCR, with one record for every CDR3 protein. The table includes about 300,000 distinct CDR3 sequences, roughly 19% detected once. The V and J genes are TRBV10-3 and TRBJ2-7, with TRBD2 matching 10 bases. The sequencing input was blood. The sequence was obtained from a man aged 50-59 years with Graves' ophthalmopathy. The CDR3 DNA is TGTGCCATCAGTGATTCCTCTAGCGGGAGAAGGGCCTACGAGCAGTACTTC. As protein: CAISDSSSGRRAYEQYF.